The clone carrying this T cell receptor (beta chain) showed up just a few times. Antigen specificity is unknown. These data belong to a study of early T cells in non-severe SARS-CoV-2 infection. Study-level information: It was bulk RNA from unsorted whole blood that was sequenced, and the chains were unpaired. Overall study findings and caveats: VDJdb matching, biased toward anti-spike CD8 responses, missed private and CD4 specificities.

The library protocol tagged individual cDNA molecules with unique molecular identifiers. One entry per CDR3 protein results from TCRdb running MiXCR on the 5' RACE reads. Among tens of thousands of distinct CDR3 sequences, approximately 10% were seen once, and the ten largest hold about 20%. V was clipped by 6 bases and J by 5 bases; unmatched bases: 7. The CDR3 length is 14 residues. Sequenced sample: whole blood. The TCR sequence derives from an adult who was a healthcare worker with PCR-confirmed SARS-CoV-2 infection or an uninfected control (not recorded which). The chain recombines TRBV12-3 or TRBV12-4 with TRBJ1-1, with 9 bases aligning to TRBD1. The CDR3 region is CASREQGAETEAFF. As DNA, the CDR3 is TGTGCCAGCAGGGAACAGGGGGCTGAAACTGAAGCTTTCTTT.